A selection of T cell receptor beta chains follows, all from one sample in a study of cytomegalovirus exposure and HLA in healthy donors. TCRdb's table, derived via immunoSEQ multiplex PCR, lists solely in-frame clones and lacks some. The sample records 150,000 to 200,000 clones, roughly 73% being singletons. Material for sequencing was PBMCs. These receptors were taken from a man younger than 30 in good health and CMV-seropositive. CDR3s include the opening cysteine and the closing phenylalanine or tryptophan. The order of the fields is J gene, D gene, V gene, clone size, CDR3 DNA, CDR3 protein. The D gene is left open where the match is weak. Size is omitted from some rows. Given values are once, few, many or a class for expanded clones.

J gene: TRBJ2-1; D gene: TRBD2; V gene: TRBV2; clone size: NA; CDR3 DNA: TGTGCCAGCAGCCAAAGCGTAGCGGGATACCGCTCCTACAATGAGCAGTTCTTC; CDR3 protein: CASSQSVAGYRSYNEQFF
J gene: TRBJ2-1; D gene: TRBD2; V gene: TRBV19; clone size: NA; CDR3 DNA: TGTGCCAGTAGTGCGGGAGGAAAGGACTGGGCACACAATGAGCAGTTCTTC; CDR3 protein: CASSAGGKDWAHNEQFF
J gene: TRBJ1-5; D gene: NA; V gene: TRBV6-1; clone size: NA; CDR3 DNA: TGTGCCAGCAGTGATCAACAATTAGCTAATAGCAATCAGCCCCAGCATTTT; CDR3 protein: CASSDQQLANSNQPQHF
J gene: TRBJ2-1; D gene: TRBD1; V gene: TRBV6-1; clone size: NA; CDR3 DNA: TGTGCCAGCAGTGCCGTGGTGGGACAGATATACAATGAGCAGTTCTTC; CDR3 protein: CASSAVVGQIYNEQFF
J gene: TRBJ2-5; D gene: TRBD2; V gene: TRBV28; clone size: NA; CDR3 DNA: TGTGCCAGCAGTTTAGGTTGGGGGACTAAGGAGACCCAGTACTTC; CDR3 protein: CASSLGWGTKETQYF
J gene: TRBJ1-6; D gene: TRBD1; V gene: TRBV9; clone size: NA; CDR3 DNA: TGTGCCAGCAGCCCGAGGGACAGACCTTACGACCGGTTGGGCTCACCCCTCCACTTT; CDR3 protein: CASSPRDRPYDRLGSPLHF
J gene: TRBJ2-5; D gene: NA; V gene: TRBV28; clone size: NA; CDR3 DNA: TGTGCCAGCAGTTCCACCGGGATCCGACAAGAGACCCAGTACTTC; CDR3 protein: CASSSTGIRQETQYF
J gene: TRBJ2-6; D gene: NA; V gene: TRBV30; clone size: NA; CDR3 DNA: TGTGCCTGGAGCGAGGGGGCTGGGGCCAACGTCCTGACTTTC; CDR3 protein: CAWSEGAGANVLTF
J gene: TRBJ2-7; D gene: NA; V gene: TRBV29-1; clone size: NA; CDR3 DNA: TGCAGCGTTAACAAAGAGGGCCTAAAGGGCGAGCAGTACTTC; CDR3 protein: CSVNKEGLKGEQYF
J gene: TRBJ2-1; D gene: NA; V gene: TRBV2; clone size: once; CDR3 DNA: TGTGCCAGCAGCCCGAGGACTACCACCTACAATGAGCAGTTCTTC; CDR3 protein: CASSPRTTTYNEQFF
J gene: TRBJ2-1; D gene: NA; V gene: TRBV28; clone size: NA; CDR3 DNA: TGTGCCAGACCTAGCGATGAGCAGTTCTTC; CDR3 protein: CARPSDEQFF
J gene: TRBJ2-7; D gene: TRBD1; V gene: TRBV5-4; clone size: NA; CDR3 DNA: TGTGCCAGCAGCTTCACAGGGGAAAACTACGAGCAGTACTTC; CDR3 protein: CASSFTGENYEQYF
J gene: TRBJ1-5; D gene: TRBD1; V gene: TRBV28; clone size: NA; CDR3 DNA: TGTGCCAGCAGGGACAGGAATCAGCCCCAGCATTTT; CDR3 protein: CASRDRNQPQHF
J gene: TRBJ2-3; D gene: TRBD2; V gene: TRBV29-1; clone size: NA; CDR3 DNA: TGCAGCGTTTTGGGGATAGCGGGAGGAAGCACAGATACGCAGTATTTT; CDR3 protein: CSVLGIAGGSTDTQYF
J gene: TRBJ1-5; D gene: NA; V gene: TRBV28; clone size: NA; CDR3 DNA: TGTGCCAGCAGTTTCCCAATCGGCGGGGATCAGCCCCAGCATTTT; CDR3 protein: CASSFPIGGDQPQHF
J gene: TRBJ2-7; D gene: TRBD1; V gene: TRBV11-2; clone size: NA; CDR3 DNA: TGTGCCAGCAGCCTGGGACAGGGGGTTTACGAGCAGTACTTC; CDR3 protein: CASSLGQGVYEQYF
J gene: TRBJ2-1; D gene: TRBD2; V gene: TRBV28; clone size: NA; CDR3 DNA: TGTGCCAGCAGTTTCCCGGGACTAGCGGTCAATGAGCAGTTCTTC; CDR3 protein: CASSFPGLAVNEQFF
J gene: TRBJ1-1; D gene: NA; V gene: TRBV2; clone size: NA; CDR3 DNA: TGTGCCAGCATCGACAGCTTAAACACTGAAGCTTTCTTT; CDR3 protein: CASIDSLNTEAFF
J gene: TRBJ2-5; D gene: NA; V gene: TRBV28; clone size: once; CDR3 DNA: TGTGCCAGCACCGTGGGGCTAAAAGAGACCCAGTACTTC; CDR3 protein: CASTVGLKETQYF
J gene: TRBJ2-5; D gene: NA; V gene: TRBV28; clone size: NA; CDR3 DNA: TGTGCCAGCAGTTTGTACCGGGGGTCAGAGACCCAGTACTTC; CDR3 protein: CASSLYRGSETQYF
J gene: TRBJ2-1; D gene: NA; V gene: TRBV28; clone size: NA; CDR3 DNA: TGTGCCAGCAGTGCCCGATTAGAGGCCCCGTACAATGAGCAGTTCTTC; CDR3 protein: CASSARLEAPYNEQFF
J gene: TRBJ2-1; D gene: NA; V gene: TRBV5-1; clone size: NA; CDR3 DNA: TGCGCCAGCAGCTTGGGAGCGGATGAGCAGTTCTTC; CDR3 protein: CASSLGADEQFF
J gene: TRBJ1-5; D gene: NA; V gene: TRBV15; clone size: NA; CDR3 DNA: TGTGCCACCAGCAGAGGCAGGGCTGGCAATCAGCCCCAGCATTTT; CDR3 protein: CATSRGRAGNQPQHF
J gene: TRBJ2-3; D gene: TRBD2; V gene: TRBV2; clone size: NA; CDR3 DNA: TGTGCCAGCAGGGGATTTGAAGCGGGGAAGGTCGATACGCAGTATTTT; CDR3 protein: CASRGFEAGKVDTQYF
J gene: TRBJ2-7; D gene: TRBD2; V gene: TRBV28; clone size: NA; CDR3 DNA: TGTGCCAGCAGTCCCCTGTGGGTTAGTTTAGCGGGAGATCGCGAGCAGTACTTC; CDR3 protein: CASSPLWVSLAGDREQYF
J gene: TRBJ1-2; D gene: NA; V gene: TRBV2; clone size: NA; CDR3 DNA: TGTGCCAGCAAGCTGACAGCGAGGGAGGACTACACCTTC; CDR3 protein: CASKLTAREDYTF
J gene: TRBJ1-1; D gene: NA; V gene: TRBV5-5; clone size: NA; CDR3 DNA: TGTGCCAGCAGCCCAACTAACACTGAAGCTTTCTTT; CDR3 protein: CASSPTNTEAFF
J gene: TRBJ1-1; D gene: TRBD1; V gene: TRBV27; clone size: NA; CDR3 DNA: TGTGCCAGCAGCCGACAGGGGAAAGCTTTCTTT; CDR3 protein: CASSRQGKAFF
J gene: TRBJ2-7; D gene: NA; V gene: TRBV4-1; clone size: NA; CDR3 DNA: TGCGCCAGCAGCCAAGGGGCGTCCTACGAGCAGTACTTC; CDR3 protein: CASSQGASYEQYF
J gene: TRBJ2-1; D gene: TRBD2; V gene: TRBV7-8; clone size: NA; CDR3 DNA: TGTGCCAGCAATCCTCCTAGCGGGAGGTTCAGCTCCTACAATGAGCAGTTCTTC; CDR3 protein: CASNPPSGRFSSYNEQFF
J gene: TRBJ1-1; D gene: NA; V gene: TRBV27; clone size: NA; CDR3 DNA: TGTGCCAGCGGGGGGGGAAACACCTGGGGGGCTTTCTTT; CDR3 protein: CASGGGNTWGAFF
J gene: TRBJ1-6; D gene: TRBD1; V gene: TRBV28; clone size: few; CDR3 DNA: TGTGCCAGCAAAGGTCAGGGGGATTCACCCCTCCACTTT; CDR3 protein: CASKGQGDSPLHF
J gene: TRBJ2-3; D gene: TRBD2; V gene: TRBV7-7; clone size: NA; CDR3 DNA: TGTGCCAGCAGCCTCAGCGGGAGGGATACGCAGTATTTT; CDR3 protein: CASSLSGRDTQYF
J gene: TRBJ1-6; D gene: NA; V gene: TRBV6-5; clone size: NA; CDR3 DNA: TGTGCCAGCAGTGCGAGGGGAGGGAATTCACCCCTCCACTTT; CDR3 protein: CASSARGGNSPLHF
J gene: TRBJ1-3; D gene: NA; V gene: TRBV7-9; clone size: NA; CDR3 DNA: TGTGCCAGCAGCTTAGCGGCATCAGTCTCTGGAAACACCATATATTTT; CDR3 protein: CASSLAASVSGNTIYF
J gene: TRBJ2-1; D gene: NA; V gene: TRBV27; clone size: NA; CDR3 DNA: TGTGCCAGCAGTTTAGCGGTGGGGGGCAATGAGCAGTTCTTC; CDR3 protein: CASSLAVGGNEQFF
J gene: TRBJ1-6; D gene: NA; V gene: TRBV19; clone size: NA; CDR3 DNA: TGTGCCAGTACCGTGGGACAACGGGGAGGGTCACCCCTCCACTTT; CDR3 protein: CASTVGQRGGSPLHF
J gene: TRBJ1-4; D gene: NA; V gene: TRBV5-1; clone size: NA; CDR3 DNA: TGCGCCAGCAGCTTGCAGGGAGGGTATGAAAAACTGTTTTTT; CDR3 protein: CASSLQGGYEKLFF
J gene: TRBJ1-1; D gene: NA; V gene: TRBV19; clone size: NA; CDR3 DNA: TGTGCCAGTAGTATCTCAGGGAACACTGAAGCTTTCTTT; CDR3 protein: CASSISGNTEAFF
J gene: TRBJ2-7; D gene: NA; V gene: TRBV5-4; clone size: NA; CDR3 DNA: TGTGCCAGCAGCGTGGACAGCGGAGGCTACGAGCAGTACTTC; CDR3 protein: CASSVDSGGYEQYF
J gene: TRBJ2-1; D gene: NA; V gene: TRBV7-9; clone size: few; CDR3 DNA: TGTGCCAGCAGCTTAGGACTGGGAGCGAATGAGCAGTTCTTC; CDR3 protein: CASSLGLGANEQFF
J gene: TRBJ2-1; D gene: NA; V gene: TRBV14; clone size: NA; CDR3 DNA: TGTGCCAGCAGCCCTCTCTCGGGTTACAATGAGCAGTTCTTC; CDR3 protein: CASSPLSGYNEQFF
J gene: TRBJ1-5; D gene: NA; V gene: TRBV6-1; clone size: few; CDR3 DNA: TGTGCCAGCAGTGAAGCGGGGCTCGGACGCAGGGAGCCCCAGCATTTT; CDR3 protein: CASSEAGLGRREPQHF
J gene: TRBJ1-1; D gene: TRBD1; V gene: TRBV28; clone size: NA; CDR3 DNA: TGTGCCAGCAGTTCGGGACAGCTCCTTCTGGCTGAAGCTTTCTTT; CDR3 protein: CASSSGQLLLAEAFF
J gene: TRBJ2-1; D gene: NA; V gene: TRBV9; clone size: NA; CDR3 DNA: TGTGCCAGCAGCCTAGCGGGTGAGGGGGCCACATACAATGAGCAGTTCTTC; CDR3 protein: CASSLAGEGATYNEQFF
J gene: TRBJ2-1; D gene: NA; V gene: TRBV5-1; clone size: NA; CDR3 DNA: TGCGCCAGCGGACGGAAGGGGACACGCGGAGGTGGTGAGCAGTTCTTC; CDR3 protein: CASGRKGTRGGGEQFF
J gene: TRBJ1-5; D gene: TRBD1; V gene: TRBV18; clone size: NA; CDR3 DNA: TGTGCCAGCTCATCCTCAGGGGGGCGACGGGGCAATCAGCCCCAGCATTTT; CDR3 protein: CASSSSGGRRGNQPQHF
J gene: TRBJ1-1; D gene: TRBD1; V gene: TRBV6-5; clone size: NA; CDR3 DNA: TGTGCCAGCAGTTACCTACCGACAGGGGGCGGCACTGAAGCTTTCTTT; CDR3 protein: CASSYLPTGGGTEAFF
J gene: TRBJ1-2; D gene: NA; V gene: TRBV5-4; clone size: few; CDR3 DNA: TGTGCCAGCAGCTTGGGGGCGGACATCTACTATGGCTACACCTTC; CDR3 protein: CASSLGADIYYGYTF
J gene: TRBJ2-5; D gene: TRBD2; V gene: TRBV15; clone size: NA; CDR3 DNA: TGTGCCACCAGCACCACTACCGGGAGGACGAATGAAGAGACCCAGTACTTC; CDR3 protein: CATSTTTGRTNEETQYF
J gene: TRBJ2-7; D gene: NA; V gene: TRBV11-2; clone size: few; CDR3 DNA: TGTGCCAGCAGCCACGGAGGAGGCGAGCAGTACTTC; CDR3 protein: CASSHGGGEQYF
J gene: TRBJ1-1; D gene: NA; V gene: TRBV7-3; clone size: NA; CDR3 DNA: TGTGCCAGCAGCAGGGAGGGAAACACTGAAGCTTTCTTT; CDR3 protein: CASSREGNTEAFF